The 9 T cell receptor beta chains below were found in one sample sequenced in a study of T cells in Graves' hyperthyroidism and ophthalmopathy. The TCR beta CDR3 regions underwent amplification using RNA transcripts as the source. The HTBI primer set served for first-round RT-PCR of the TCR CDR3. TCRdb re-derived calls from the multiplex PCR reads in MiXCR, one entry per CDR3 protein. Of roughly 510,000 distinct CDR3 sequences listed, around 21% are singletons. The sequenced material came from blood. The receptors shown here come from a man aged 18-30 years with Graves' hyperthyroidism.

There are many counts of this clonotype. The rearrangement links TRBV12-3 or TRBV12-4 to TRBJ1-5; D gene ambiguous. V lost 0 bases, J lost 6 bases, and 6 bases lay in between. This CDR3 is built from 13 residues. The CDR3 DNA reads TGTGCCAGCAGTTTAGCTTTCAGTCAGCCCCAGCATTTT. Translating it yields CASSLAFSQPQHF.

This clonotype was seen repeatedly, ten times or more. This chain joins TRBV6-1 and TRBJ1-1; D unclear. Germline loops: CDR1 MNHNS, CDR2 SASEGT. This CDR3 is built from 12 residues. V was pared by 6 bases and J by 8 bases, with 13 bases between. The CDR3 here is CASSPIWKEAFF. Written as DNA, the CDR3 is TGTGCCAGCAGCCCTATTTGGAAAGAAGCTTTCTTT.

Ten or more counts support this clonotype. The rearrangement uses TRBV6-1 and TRBJ2-5, with D unresolved. The CDR3 is 15 amino acids. Germline assignment: CDR1 MNHNS and CDR2 SASEGT. V was clipped by 6 bases and J by 5 bases, with 19 bases between them. CDR3 region: CASSAEQRFTETQYF. CDR3 DNA: TGTGCCAGCAGCGCTGAACAGAGGTTTACGGAGACCCAGTACTTC.

The table lists this clonotype with many counts. This sequence joins TRBV6-1 and TRBJ2-2; D might be TRBD1 or TRBD2, each matching 7 bases. The V gene's germline CDR1 is MNHNS and CDR2 SASEGT. The CDR3 covers 15 residues. The V end lost 3 bases, the J end lost 11 bases, and 19 bases lay between the germline ends. DNA for the CDR3: TGTGCCAGCAGTGACCCTATCTCAGGGGGGGCAGAGCTGTTTTTT. Its translation is CASSDPISGGAELFF.

Many counts were recorded for this clonotype. This sequence joins TRBV12-3 or TRBV12-4 and TRBJ2-2, with D unclear. V gave up 6 bases and J gave up 7 bases, with 12 bases separating them. This CDR3 region has 13 residues. Here the CDR3 DNA reads TGTGCCAGCAGCCACCTCCTAGGCGGGGAGCTGTTTTTT. Amino acids: CASSHLLGGELFF.

This clonotype was seen repeatedly, ten times or more. The V call is TRBV28, the J call TRBJ1-5; maybe TRBD1 (5 bases). This CDR3 region has 16 residues. The V and J ends lost 3 bases and 3 bases respectively, with 15 bases between them. From germline, CDR1 is MDHEN and CDR2 SYDVKM. CDR3 in amino acids: CASSFMPRQHNQPQHF. The CDR3 nucleotides are TGTGCCAGCAGTTTCATGCCCAGACAGCACAATCAGCCCCAGCATTTT.

In this sample, this clonotype turned up many times. This chain links TRBV6-1 with TRBJ1-1; D is possibly TRBD1 (6 bases). This CDR3 is built from 15 residues. The V end was cut by 4 bases, the J end by 5 bases, with 17 bases between. CDR1 and CDR2 (germline): MNHNS, SASEGT. The DNA of the CDR3 is TGTGCCAGCAGTGCCCGACAGGCGGGGGGGACTGAAGCTTTCTTT. It yields the protein CASSARQAGGTEAFF.

This clonotype was detected a few times. The gene calls are TRBV5-1 and TRBJ1-5, with D maybe TRBD1 (6 bases). Per the germline V gene, CDR1 is SGHRS and CDR2 is YFSETQ. The ends were cut back, 0 bases at V and 6 bases at J, with 16 bases in the middle. This CDR3 has 16 residues. The CDR3 region is CASSLGSGGAGQPQHF. DNA for the CDR3: TGCGCCAGCAGCTTGGGTTCGGGGGGCGCAGGTCAGCCCCAGCATTTT.

The chain is built from TRBV11-1 and TRBJ2-7; 9 bases are a match to TRBD1. The CDR3 totals 16 residues. J gave up 5 bases and V 5 bases, and 13 bases lay outside the gene matches. The germline V gene encodes CDR1 SGHAT and CDR2 FQDESV (reference sequence). CDR3 region: CASSEANPGQGNEQYF. As DNA, the CDR3 is TGTGCCAGCAGCGAAGCGAACCCGGGACAGGGCAACGAGCAGTACTTC.